Detailed here is one T cell receptor (beta chain). Antigen: not known. The CDR3 contains 15 residues. CDR1 and CDR2 from the germline V gene are MDHEN and SYDVKM. V lost 3 bases, J lost 6 bases, and 8 bases stayed unmatched. Each subset's genomic DNA was shared equally among a number of immunoSEQ plates. Replicate PCRs from sorted subsets contained around 190 ng DNA, which is 30,000 to 35,000 T cell genomes. The assay was immunoSEQ multiplex PCR, and TCRdb's table has in-frame clones only and misses some. The table includes around 100,000 clones, about two thirds detected once. This entry comes from a study of shared clonotypes between healthy human individuals. Study background: Each donor's CD8 memory used one plate, CD8 naive two, each CD4 subset three. Study observations and caveats: Clonotype sharing among donors was thought likely to change with sequencing depth.

The rearrangement links TRBV28 to TRBJ1-5; 7 bases align to TRBD1. This receptor was identified in a woman in her twenties or thirties in good health. Sequencing input: memory CD8+ T cells sorted from blood. Subset reported: CD45RO+ cells pooled with CCR7-negative TemRA cells. This CDR3 is CASSFGRGDVQPQHF. The CDR3 DNA sequence: TGTGCCAGCAGTTTCGGCAGGGGGGACGTTCAGCCCCAGCATTTT.